Detailed here is one T cell receptor (beta chain). The antigen remains undetermined. Template material for amplifying TCR beta CDR3 regions consisted of RNA transcripts. An initial round of RT-PCR targeting the TCR CDR3 relied on the HTBI primer set. A single record per CDR3 protein comes from TCRdb applying MiXCR to the multiplex PCR reads. Of approximately 640,000 distinct CDR3 sequences listed, 45% were seen once; the top ten hold less than 8.5%. The source of the sample is a study of T cells in Graves' hyperthyroidism and ophthalmopathy. CDR1 is LNHDA, CDR2 SQIVND, per germline (reference sequence). V was trimmed by 3 bases and J by 4 bases, leaving 21 bases between them. There are 18 residues in the CDR3. Uncontrolled infection, other autoimmune disease, pregnancy or lactation excluded patients. Regarding the study as a whole: Prediction of ophthalmopathy progression came a median approximately 7 months pre-onset. In the blood, most expanded thyroid clonotypes above 0.001 appeared as well. Ophthalmopathy was separated from stable hyperthyroidism by a 13 V-J model.

The sequence was collected from an adult man with Graves' disease, either hyperthyroidism or ophthalmopathy (not recorded which). The specimen sequenced was peripheral blood or thyroid tissue (not recorded which). The chain employs TRBV19 and TRBJ2-2; the D gene is possibly TRBD2 (6 bases). CDR3 sequence: CASSMLWATGLSTGELFF. DNA of the CDR3: TGTGCCAGTAGTATGTTGTGGGCAACGGGACTTTCCACCGGGGAGCTGTTTTTT.